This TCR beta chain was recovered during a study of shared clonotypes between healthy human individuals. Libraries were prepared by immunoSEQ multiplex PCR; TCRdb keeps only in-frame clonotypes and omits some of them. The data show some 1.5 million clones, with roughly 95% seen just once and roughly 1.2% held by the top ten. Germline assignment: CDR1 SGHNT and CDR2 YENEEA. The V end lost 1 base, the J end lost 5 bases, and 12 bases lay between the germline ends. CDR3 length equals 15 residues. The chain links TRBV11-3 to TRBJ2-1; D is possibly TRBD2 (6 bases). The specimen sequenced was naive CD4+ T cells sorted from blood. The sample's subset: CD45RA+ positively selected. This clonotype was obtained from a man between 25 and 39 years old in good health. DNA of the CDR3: TGTGCCAGCAGCTTAGGGGGGGTGAGGGACAATGAGCAGTTCTTC. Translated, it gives CASSLGGVRDNEQFF. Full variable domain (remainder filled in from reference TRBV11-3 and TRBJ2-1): EAGVVQSPRYKIIEKKQPVAFWCNPISGHNTLYWYLQNLGQGPELLIRYENEEAVDDSQLPKDRFSAERLKGVDSTLKIQPAELGDSAVYLCASSLGGVRDNEQFFGPGTRLTVL.